This T cell receptor (beta chain) originates from a study of response to subunit inactivated influenza vaccine. Germline CDR1 is ENHRY and CDR2 is SYGVKD. The CDR3 loop spans 13 amino acids. V lost 5 bases to trimming and J lost 2 bases; unmatched junction nucleotides: 2. TCRdb processed the RT-PCR reads anew with MiXCR; each CDR3 protein has one entry. The sample includes around 520,000 distinct CDR3 sequences, about an eighth of them seen just once. This clonotype has only a few counts. The sequence was obtained from a man between 50 and 59 years old who received an inactivated influenza vaccine. J is TRBJ1-2 and V is TRBV10-3, with 7 bases fitting TRBD1. The material was PBMCs from blood, obtained on the day of vaccination. In nucleotides, the CDR3 is TGTGCCATCAGTCAACAGGGGAACTATGGCTACACCTTC. Protein: CAISQQGNYGYTF.